These T cell receptor beta chains were read from a single sample in a study of cytomegalovirus exposure and HLA in healthy donors. The repertoire was sequenced with immunoSEQ multiplex PCR; TCRdb's copy has only in-frame clones and lacks some. The sample lists fewer than 110,000 clones; approximately 72% were seen once. The sequencing sample was made of PBMCs. The receptor set was obtained from a woman aged 45-65 years in good health and CMV-seronegative. CDR3s include the opening cysteine and the closing phenylalanine or tryptophan. Each record gives: clone size, J gene, V gene, CDR3 protein. Size tells how often a clone was seen (once, few, many) or the class of an expanded clone, and some rows leave it out.

size: few
J: TRBJ2-5
V: TRBV5-1
CDR3: CASSYSGAPQETQYF

size: .
J: TRBJ2-3
V: TRBV11-3
CDR3: CASSLGAITDTQYF

size: few
J: TRBJ1-1
V: TRBV7-3
CDR3: CASSYSDRGKAFF

size: .
J: TRBJ2-1
V: TRBV2
CDR3: CASSEAPTRDNEQFF

size: .
J: TRBJ2-6
V: TRBV2
CDR3: CASSEAGVFSGANVLTF

size: .
J: TRBJ2-1
V: TRBV6-1
CDR3: CASSLAGEGNEQFF

size: .
J: TRBJ2-3
V: TRBV5-1
CDR3: CASSYTGSTDTQYF

size: .
J: TRBJ1-3
V: TRBV9
CDR3: CASSAIGSSGNTIYF

size: .
J: TRBJ2-1
V: TRBV6-5
CDR3: CASSRLAGGWEQFF

size: .
J: TRBJ1-2
V: TRBV2
CDR3: CASSYIYGYTF

size: .
J: TRBJ2-5
V: TRBV19
CDR3: CASGRTQETQYF

size: .
J: TRBJ2-7
V: TRBV19
CDR3: CASTPGAGSLYEQYF

size: medium-sized
J: TRBJ2-6
V: TRBV10-2
CDR3: CASRGYGANVLTF

size: .
J: TRBJ2-3
V: TRBV7-3
CDR3: CASSPDKSTDTQYF

size: few
J: TRBJ1-3
V: TRBV11-2
CDR3: CASSLGGTVSSGNTIYF

size: few
J: TRBJ2-1
V: TRBV11-3
CDR3: CASSTRARGSYNEQFF

size: .
J: TRBJ1-6
V: TRBV6-1
CDR3: CASSEVQGESPLHF

size: .
J: TRBJ2-1
V: TRBV7-9
CDR3: CASSLTSGMNEQFF

size: once
J: TRBJ2-5
V: TRBV11-3
CDR3: CASGKAGETGETQYF

size: .
J: TRBJ1-6
V: TRBV6-6
CDR3: CASKTTGGNSPLHF

size: .
J: TRBJ1-4
V: TRBV4-3
CDR3: CASSQGGTLNEKLFF

size: .
J: TRBJ2-5
V: TRBV5-1
CDR3: CASSPGVEETQYF

size: .
J: TRBJ2-7
V: TRBV7-9
CDR3: CASSFRESSYEQYF

size: .
J: TRBJ2-7
V: TRBV7-9
CDR3: CASSLDLQGIHEQYF

size: few
J: TRBJ2-2
V: TRBV7-6
CDR3: CASSLVGLAPGELFF

size: .
J: TRBJ2-1
V: TRBV5-1
CDR3: CASSTGQGSTNEQFF

size: few
J: TRBJ2-5
V: TRBV7-9
CDR3: CASSRGGETQYF

size: .
J: TRBJ2-2
V: TRBV12-5
CDR3: CASERQGQFNGELFF

size: .
J: TRBJ1-3
V: TRBV5-4
CDR3: CASSLGSGQGAYGNTIYF

size: .
J: TRBJ1-2
V: TRBV6-5
CDR3: CASSYEQGGEYGYTF

size: .
J: TRBJ2-1
V: TRBV11-3
CDR3: CASSLTGGRSSYNEQFF

size: .
J: TRBJ1-5
V: TRBV4-1
CDR3: CASSQSAGNSNQPQHF

size: few
J: TRBJ2-5
V: TRBV19
CDR3: CASRKDIQETQYF

size: .
J: TRBJ2-3
V: TRBV6-1
CDR3: CASSEPGTDTQYF

size: .
J: TRBJ1-5
V: TRBV21-1
CDR3: CASTTGDRAQPQHF